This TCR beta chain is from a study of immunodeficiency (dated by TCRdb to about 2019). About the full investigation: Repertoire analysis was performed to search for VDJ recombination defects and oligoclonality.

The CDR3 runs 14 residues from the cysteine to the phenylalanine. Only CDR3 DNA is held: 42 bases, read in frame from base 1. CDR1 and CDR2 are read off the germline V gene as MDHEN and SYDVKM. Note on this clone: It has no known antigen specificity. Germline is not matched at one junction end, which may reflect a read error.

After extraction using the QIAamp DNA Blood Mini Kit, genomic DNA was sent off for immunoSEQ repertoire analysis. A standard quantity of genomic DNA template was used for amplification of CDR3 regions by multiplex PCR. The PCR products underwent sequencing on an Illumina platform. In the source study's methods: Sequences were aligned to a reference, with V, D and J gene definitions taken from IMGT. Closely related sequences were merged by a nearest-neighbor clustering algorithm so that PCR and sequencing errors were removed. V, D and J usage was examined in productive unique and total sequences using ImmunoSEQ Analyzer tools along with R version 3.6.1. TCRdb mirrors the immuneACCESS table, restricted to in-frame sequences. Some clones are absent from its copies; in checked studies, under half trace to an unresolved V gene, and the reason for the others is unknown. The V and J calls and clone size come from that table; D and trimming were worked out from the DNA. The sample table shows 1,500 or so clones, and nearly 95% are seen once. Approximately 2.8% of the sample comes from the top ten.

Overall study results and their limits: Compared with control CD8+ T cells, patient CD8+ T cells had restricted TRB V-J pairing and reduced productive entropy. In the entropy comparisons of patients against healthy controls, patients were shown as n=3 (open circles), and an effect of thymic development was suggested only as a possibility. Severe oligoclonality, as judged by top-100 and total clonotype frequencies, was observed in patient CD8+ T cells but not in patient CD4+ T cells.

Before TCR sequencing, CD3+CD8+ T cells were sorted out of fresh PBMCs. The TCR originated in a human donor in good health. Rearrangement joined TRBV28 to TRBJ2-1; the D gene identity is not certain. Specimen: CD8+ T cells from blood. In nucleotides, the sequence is TGTGCCAGCAATTTAGGGCGCAAATACAATGAGCAGTTCTTC. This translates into CASNLGRKYNEQFF.